The TCR beta chain under discussion was sequenced for a study of cytomegalovirus exposure and HLA in healthy donors. Study context: About 85 million unique TCRs from HLA-typed donors were held in an early release of data.

A multiplex PCR was run with 60 Vbeta primers and 13 Jbeta primers. Measured with immunoSEQ multiplex PCR; TCRdb has only the in-frame clones, and not every one. The table lists 150,000 to 200,000 clones, 60% to 80% of them singletons, with 11% to 15% in the top ten. Broader study findings: Upon later analysis, HLA-associated TCR beta chains proved more clonally expanded than other, equally common chains.

In the case of this clone: Its cognate antigen is unknown.

V was cut by 2 bases and J by 1 base, with 11 bases left in between. Germline V CDR1 and CDR2: GTSNPN, SVGIG (reference sequence). CDR3 length equals 14 residues. Material: PBMCs. V gene TRBV30 combines with J gene TRBJ2-5; D is unresolved. This sequence originates from a man over 45 in good health and CMV-seropositive. The CDR3 loop is CAWSPAQLQETQYF. Here the CDR3 DNA reads TGTGCCTGGAGTCCAGCGCAGCTCCAAGAGACCCAGTACTTC.